Given below is one T cell receptor beta chain in context. Antigen unknown. This specimen belongs to a study of T cells in Graves' hyperthyroidism and ophthalmopathy. Findings of the study overall: Blood also contained most expanded thyroid clonotypes above 0.001. Ophthalmopathy prediction by the model preceded onset by a median about 6 months. Ophthalmopathy cases were set apart from stable hyperthyroidism by a 13 V-J model.

Germline V gene data show CDR1 as SQVTM and CDR2 as ANQGSEA. Unmatched junction bases numbered 6, after V lost 0 bases and J lost 5 bases. CDR3 length: 14 amino acids. Amplification of TCR beta CDR3 regions used RNA as the template. Researchers ran a first-round RT-PCR on the TCR CDR3 using the HTBI primer set. TCRdb fed the multiplex PCR reads into MiXCR, producing one record per CDR3 protein. The sample has about 560,000 distinct CDR3 sequences, roughly 50% seen once. Subjects aged 18 to 65 presented with newly diagnosed hyperthyroidism of less than 2 months' duration. The TCR was taken from a woman aged 18-29 years with Graves' hyperthyroidism. Input material: peripheral blood or thyroid tissue (not recorded which). The rearrangement joins TRBV29-1 to TRBJ1-1; 7 nucleotides line up with TRBD1. DNA of the CDR3: TGCAGCGTTGAAGATCGTGGCAGGGGGACTGAAGCTTTCTTT. Its protein product is CSVEDRGRGTEAFF.